What follows is one T cell receptor beta chain and its context. This sample is drawn from a study of cytotoxic CD8 clonotypes in ibrutinib-treated CLL. Study details: Patients: more than 10 relapsed/refractory, fewer than 16 treatment-naive, fewer than 18 IGHV unmutated. An average of approximately 260,000 productive templates and 80,000 to 95,000 productive rearrangements was obtained per sample. Roughly 24 partial and 2 complete responses; at median 68 months, about 14 remitted, around 12 progressed.

The CDR3 contains 12 residues. Germline assignment: CDR1 MNHEY and CDR2 SVGAGI. Trimming took 6 bases from V and 3 from J, leaving 6 bases between them. Libraries were prepared by immunoSEQ multiplex PCR; TCRdb keeps only in-frame clonotypes and omits some of them. The sample includes approximately 340,000 clones, 60% to 80% seen only once; the top ten take roughly 6.7%. The TCR originated in a human donor with chronic lymphocytic leukemia. The chain recombines TRBV6-5 with TRBJ2-1; D is uncertain. The sequencing here drew on PBMCs, taken after 36 months of ibrutinib treatment. CDR3: CASRQDYNEQFF. Here the CDR3 DNA reads TGTGCCAGCAGGCAGGACTACAATGAGCAGTTCTTC.